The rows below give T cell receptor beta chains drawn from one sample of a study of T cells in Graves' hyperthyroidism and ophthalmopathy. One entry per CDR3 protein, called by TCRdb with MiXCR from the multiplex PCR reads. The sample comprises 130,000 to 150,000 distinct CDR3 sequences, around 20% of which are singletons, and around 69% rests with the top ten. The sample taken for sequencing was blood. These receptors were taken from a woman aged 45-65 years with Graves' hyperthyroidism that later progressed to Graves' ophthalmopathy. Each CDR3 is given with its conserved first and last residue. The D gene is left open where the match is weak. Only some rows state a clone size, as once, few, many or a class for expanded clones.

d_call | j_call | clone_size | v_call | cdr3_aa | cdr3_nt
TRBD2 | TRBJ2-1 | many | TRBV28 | CASSVTGTSGYNEQFF | TGTGCCAGCAGTGTTACCGGGACTAGCGGTTACAATGAGCAGTTCTTC
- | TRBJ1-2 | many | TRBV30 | CAWSGDRIFNYGYTF | TGTGCCTGGAGTGGAGACAGAATCTTCAACTATGGCTACACCTTC
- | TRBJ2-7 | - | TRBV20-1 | CSARDSVVDSYEQYF | TGCAGTGCTAGAGATAGTGTCGTGGACTCCTACGAGCAGTACTTC
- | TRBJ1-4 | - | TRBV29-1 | CSVEGDAGGEKLFF | TGCAGCGTCGAAGGGGACGCCGGAGGGGAAAAACTGTTTTTT
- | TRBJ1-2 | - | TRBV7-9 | CASSSTTDPDGYTF | TGTGCCAGCAGCTCAACGACAGATCCGGATGGCTACACCTTC
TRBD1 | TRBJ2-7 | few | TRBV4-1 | CASSRTGGSYEQYF | TGCGCCAGCAGCCGGACAGGGGGCTCCTACGAGCAGTACTTC
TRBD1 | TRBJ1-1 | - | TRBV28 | CASSPRGQGGNTEAFF | TGTGCCAGCAGTCCCCGGGGACAGGGGGGGAACACTGAAGCTTTCTTT
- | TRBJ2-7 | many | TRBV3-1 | CASSQPPAYEQYF | TGTGCCAGCAGCCAACCCCCCGCCTACGAGCAGTACTTC
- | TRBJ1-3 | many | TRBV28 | CASSLGVKGNTIYF | TGTGCCAGCAGTTTAGGGGTCAAAGGAAACACCATATATTTT
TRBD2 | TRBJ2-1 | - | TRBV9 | CASRGRLSGRASNEQFF | TGTGCCAGCAGGGGAAGACTTAGCGGGAGGGCTAGTAATGAGCAGTTCTTC
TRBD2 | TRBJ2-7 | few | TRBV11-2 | CASSGGLAGGSGEQYF | TGTGCCAGCAGCGGGGGACTAGCGGGAGGAAGTGGGGAGCAGTACTTC
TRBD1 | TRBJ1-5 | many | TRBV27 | CASSLRGQGIAKPQHF | TGTGCCAGCAGTCTCCGGGGACAGGGGATCGCCAAGCCCCAGCATTTT
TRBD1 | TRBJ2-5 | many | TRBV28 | CASSSPGQGYQETQYF | TGTGCCAGCAGTTCGCCGGGACAGGGGTACCAAGAGACCCAGTACTTC
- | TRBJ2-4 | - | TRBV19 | CASSIDHTSNIQYF | TGTGCCAGTAGTATAGACCATACATCGAACATTCAGTACTTC
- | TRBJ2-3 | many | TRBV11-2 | CASSLVGANTQYF | TGTGCCAGCAGCTTAGTAGGGGCAAATACGCAGTATTTT
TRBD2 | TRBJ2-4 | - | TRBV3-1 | CASSLGLAEAKNIQYF | TGTGCCAGCAGCCTAGGACTAGCGGAGGCCAAAAACATTCAGTACTTC
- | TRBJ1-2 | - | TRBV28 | CASDTGYTAVDYGYTF | TGTGCCAGCGATACGGGATACACAGCGGTAGACTATGGCTACACCTTC
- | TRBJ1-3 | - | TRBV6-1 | CASSEGPGNTIYF | TGTGCCAGCAGTGAGGGGCCTGGAAACACCATATATTTT
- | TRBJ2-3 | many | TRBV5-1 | CASSLGAPTSTDTQYF | TGCGCCAGCAGCTTGGGGGCTCCAACTAGCACAGATACGCAGTATTTT
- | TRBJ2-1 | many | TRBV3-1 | CASSQERLVGPNEQFF | TGTGCCAGCAGCCAAGAGAGACTCGTAGGGCCCAATGAGCAGTTCTTC
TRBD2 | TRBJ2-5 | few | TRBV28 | CASTPWLAGGQETQYF | TGTGCCAGCACCCCTTGGCTAGCGGGAGGACAAGAGACCCAGTACTTC
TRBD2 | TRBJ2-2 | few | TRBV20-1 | CSAELAGPNTGELFF | TGCAGTGCTGAACTAGCGGGTCCGAACACCGGGGAGCTGTTTTTT
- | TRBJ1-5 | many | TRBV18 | CASSLVTGTRQPQHF | TGTGCCAGCTCACTCGTGACAGGTACGCGTCAGCCCCAGCATTTT
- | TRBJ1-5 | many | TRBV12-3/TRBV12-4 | CASRGAVPNQPQHF | TGTGCCAGCAGAGGGGCAGTACCCAATCAGCCCCAGCATTTT
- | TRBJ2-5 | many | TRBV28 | CASSSSLARETQYF | TGTGCCAGCAGTTCGTCTCTAGCTCGAGAGACCCAGTACTTC
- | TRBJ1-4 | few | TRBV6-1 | CASSFRGDTNEKLFF | TGTGCCAGCAGTTTTCGCGGGGATACCAATGAAAAACTGTTTTTT
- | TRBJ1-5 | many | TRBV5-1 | CASSLEGTGNQPQHF | TGCGCCAGCAGCTTGGAAGGGACGGGGAATCAGCCCCAGCATTTT
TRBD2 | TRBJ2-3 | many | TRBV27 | CARVKAGGLSTTTDTQYF | TGTGCCAGGGTAAAAGCGGGAGGCCTATCCACTACCACAGATACGCAGTATTTT
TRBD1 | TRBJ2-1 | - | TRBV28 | CASSLFGQGNNEQFF | TGTGCCAGCAGTTTATTCGGACAGGGGAACAATGAGCAGTTCTTC
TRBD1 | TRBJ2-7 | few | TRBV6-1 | CASSVGDRGYEQYF | TGTGCCAGCAGTGTAGGGGACAGGGGTTACGAGCAGTACTTC
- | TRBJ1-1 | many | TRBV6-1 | CASTTLRNTEAFF | TGTGCCAGCACCACCCTCCGGAACACTGAAGCTTTCTTT
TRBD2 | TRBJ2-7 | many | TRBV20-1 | CSALLAGVYEQYF | TGCAGTGCACTACTAGCGGGTGTCTACGAGCAGTACTTC
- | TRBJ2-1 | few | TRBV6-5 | CASSYDRQEQFF | TGTGCCAGCAGTTACGACAGGCAAGAGCAGTTCTTC
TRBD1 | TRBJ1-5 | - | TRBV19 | CASSNSRTGGNNQPQHF | TGTGCCAGTAGTAATTCCCGGACAGGGGGCAACAATCAGCCCCAGCATTTT
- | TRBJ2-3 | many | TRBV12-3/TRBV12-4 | CASSLGPATDTQYF | TGTGCCAGCAGTTTAGGGCCAGCTACAGATACGCAGTATTTT
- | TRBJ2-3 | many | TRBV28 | CASSWGKSTDTQYF | TGTGCCAGCAGTTGGGGCAAGAGCACAGATACGCAGTATTTT
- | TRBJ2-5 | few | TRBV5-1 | CASSGGFYQETQYF | TGCGCCAGCAGTGGAGGGTTTTACCAAGAGACCCAGTACTTC
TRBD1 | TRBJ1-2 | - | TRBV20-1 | CSARHDRGPSSYGYTF | TGCAGTGCTAGACACGACAGGGGGCCTTCTAGCTATGGCTACACCTTC
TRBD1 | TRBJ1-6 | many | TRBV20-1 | CSAREGRQGDSPLHF | TGCAGTGCTAGAGAAGGGAGACAGGGGGATTCACCCCTCCACTTT
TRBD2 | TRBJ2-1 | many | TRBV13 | CASSLRLAGSRNEQFF | TGTGCCAGCAGCTTAAGGCTAGCGGGGAGTCGGAATGAGCAGTTCTTC
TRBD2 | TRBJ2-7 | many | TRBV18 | CASSPKGLAGSYEQYF | TGTGCCAGCTCACCGAAGGGACTAGCGGGATCCTACGAGCAGTACTTC
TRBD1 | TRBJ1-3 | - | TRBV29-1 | CSVTGTGSGNTIYF | TGCAGCGTGACCGGGACAGGGTCTGGAAACACCATATATTTT
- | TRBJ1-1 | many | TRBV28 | CASSPRSRLTEAFF | TGTGCCAGCAGTCCCAGAAGTCGCCTCACTGAAGCTTTCTTT
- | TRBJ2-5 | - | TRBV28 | CASRRFETQYF | TGTGCCAGCAGGCGGTTCGAGACCCAGTACTTC
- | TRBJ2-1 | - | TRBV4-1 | CASSQGFEQFF | TGCGCCAGCAGCCAAGGTTTTGAGCAGTTCTTC
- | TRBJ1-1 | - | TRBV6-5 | CASSYSRENTEAFF | TGTGCCAGCAGTTACTCGCGGGAGAACACTGAAGCTTTCTTT
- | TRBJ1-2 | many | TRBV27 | CASSLSYGYTF | TGTGCCAGCAGTTTGAGCTATGGCTACACCTTC
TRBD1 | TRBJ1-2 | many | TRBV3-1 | CASSQEWGQGARGYTF | TGTGCCAGCAGCCAAGAATGGGGACAGGGGGCGCGAGGCTACACCTTC
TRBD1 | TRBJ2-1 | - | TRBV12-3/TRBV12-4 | CASTIMGQGSNEQFF | TGTGCCAGCACTATTATGGGACAGGGCAGCAATGAGCAGTTCTTC
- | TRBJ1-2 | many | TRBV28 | CASSPSRVYGYTF | TGTGCCAGTTCTCCTAGCAGGGTGTATGGCTACACCTTC
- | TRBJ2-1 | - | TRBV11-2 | CASSSKGGGYNEQFF | TGTGCCAGCAGCTCCAAGGGGGGGGGGTACAATGAGCAGTTCTTC
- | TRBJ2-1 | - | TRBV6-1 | CASSELPGRSEQFF | TGTGCCAGCAGTGAACTACCAGGGAGGAGTGAGCAGTTCTTC
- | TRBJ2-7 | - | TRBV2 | CASSAGTGRYEQYF | TGTGCCAGCAGTGCCGGGACGGGAAGATACGAGCAGTACTTC
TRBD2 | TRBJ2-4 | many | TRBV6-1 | CAAGRDKNIQYF | TGTGCCGCGGGGAGGGACAAAAACATTCAGTACTTC